The sequence of this T cell receptor beta chain was determined in a study of control samples from healthy donors and cancer patients. Germline CDR1 and CDR2: ENHRY and SYGVKD. The CDR3 runs to 15 residues. The V gene end was trimmed by 6 bases and the J gene end by 4 bases; junction bases not matched to a gene: 9. The table came from immunoSEQ multiplex PCR; TCRdb's copy has only in-frame clones and leaves some out. The table records 160,000 or so clones, 85% to 95% of them present only once. The genes are TRBV10-3 and TRBJ2-4, with TRBD2 identical over 7 bases. The sequenced sample was blood. The receptor's source is a woman aged 40 to 50 in good health. This CDR3 reads CAISPLAGEKNIQYF. CDR3 bases: TGTGCCATCAGCCCCCTGGCGGGGGAGAAAAACATTCAGTACTTC.